This T cell receptor beta chain was recorded in a study of immune heterogeneity within non-small cell lung tumors. Notes on the study in general: Different tumor locations in one patient shared dominant CDR3 beta clonotypes yet harbored unique high-frequency clones.

The template for each sample was roughly 600 ng of genomic DNA, which had been extracted from bulk tumor tissue. Several biopsies per primary tumor, spaced far apart, were taken during surgery. Samples came from untreated patients having curative surgery for newly diagnosed non-small cell lung cancer. Donor patients had newly diagnosed non-small cell lung cancer and were having surgery with curative intent. CDR3 size: 11 residues. Per the germline V gene, CDR1 is MNHNS and CDR2 is SASEGT. This clonotype was detected ten times or more. Its antigen is undetermined. A junction end diverges from the germline sequence, so it may reflect a read error. Multiplex PCR amplified the TCR beta CDR3 region. Its first round ran for roughly 9 cycles with 32 V and 13 J primers. Each CDR3 protein gets one entry after TCRdb re-called the multiplex PCR reads with MiXCR. The table records 10,000 to 15,000 distinct CDR3 sequences, around 23% of them present only once.

This TCR was sampled from a man aged 45-65 years with non-small cell lung cancer. The sequenced material came from lung tumor tissue. The chain has TRBV6-1 and TRBJ1-4; possible D gene TRBD1, 6 bases. CDR3: CAGRGDEKLFF. The CDR3 DNA reads TGTGCCGGCAGGGGTGATGAAAAACTGTTTTTT.